This entry lists 3 T cell receptor beta chains sequenced from one sample in a study of long-term antiretroviral therapy in people with HIV. A v3.0 immunoSEQ assay was performed at survey level. Clones were read by immunoSEQ multiplex PCR, and TCRdb kept only the in-frame ones, dropping some. The data contain around 23,000 clones, roughly 80% of them singletons. The input for sequencing was unsorted PBMCs, taken 4.4 years after starting antiretroviral therapy. The receptors shown here come from a man aged 30-40 years with HIV.

The CDR3 sequence: CASSFGGNYGYTF. In nucleotides, the CDR3 is TGTGCCAGCAGCTTTGGGGGGAACTATGGCTACACCTTC. The rearrangement uses TRBV5-6 and TRBJ1-2; TRBD1 might be the D (5 bases). V lost 2 bases and J lost 2, with 7 bases in between. Germline V gene data show CDR1 as SGHDT and CDR2 as YYEEEE. The CDR3 has 13 amino acids.

The table lists this clone with a few counts. The V gene is TRBV19, the J gene TRBJ1-2, with a tentative D call TRBD1 (5 bases). CDR3 size: 12 residues. The V gene lost 4 bases and the J gene lost 6 bases, with 9 bases spanning the gap. Germline lookup yields CDR1 LNHDA and CDR2 SQIVND (reference sequence). The CDR3 DNA sequence: TGTGCCAGTAGTACAGGGTGGAATGGCTACACCTTC. Its translation is CASSTGWNGYTF.

The chain carries TRBV7-9 and TRBJ1-6; D may be TRBD1 (5 bases). V lost 4 bases to trimming and J lost 1 base, with 17 bases between them. CDR3 size: 18 residues. Germline V gives CDR1 SEHNR, CDR2 FQNEAQ (reference sequence). CDR3 sequence (DNA): TGTGCCAGCAGCTCTAGTGTGGGGGAATTTTCCTATAATTCACCCCTCCACTTT. Its translation: CASSSSVGEFSYNSPLHF.